This record covers a single T cell receptor beta chain. Its cognate antigen is unknown. Libraries for TCR beta were made by quantitative 5'-RACE with molecular barcodes. Via MiXCR, TCRdb re-called the 5' RACE reads, giving one row per CDR3 protein. The table records hundreds of thousands of distinct CDR3 sequences, under 35% of them present only once. The data belong to a study of CD8 T cells in ankylosing spondylitis. Study-wide results and limits: Clones tied to disease were said to be significantly enriched in matched ankylosing spondylitis synovial fluid.

The CDR3 runs 15 residues. Germline V gene sequence: CDR1 SGHDT, CDR2 YYEEEE. The ends lost 2 bases at V and 2 bases at J; junction bases unmatched: 6. The TCR sequence derives from a male donor with ankylosing spondylitis or in good health (not recorded which). The chain combines TRBV5-6 with TRBJ2-5, with TRBD1 matching 7 bases. Source material: blood, either unsorted or a sorted T cell fraction (not recorded which). In nucleotides, the CDR3 is TGTGCCAGCAGCTTTTTTTTGGGACAGCAAGAGACCCAGTACTTC. The encoded protein is CASSFFLGQQETQYF.